The rows below give T cell receptor beta chains drawn from one sample of a study of shared clonotypes between healthy human individuals. Profiling relied on immunoSEQ multiplex PCR, and the TCRdb table lists in-frame clones only, not all of them. The repertoire holds about 750,000 clones, with 80% to 95% as singletons. Specimen: naive CD8+ T cells sorted from blood. Receptor source: a young man in good health. The CDR3 runs from the conserved cysteine through the conserved F or W. Fields, in order: V gene, clone size, D gene, J gene, CDR3 protein, CDR3 DNA. A D gene is named only where the DNA matches it firmly. Not all rows give a size; the values are once, few, many and, for expanded clones, a class.

TRBV2	.	.	TRBJ1-2	CARLQGIGYTF	TGTGCCAGATTGCAGGGTATCGGCTACACCTTC
TRBV18	once	TRBD2	TRBJ2-3	CASSLMSGTASTDTQYF	TGTGCCAGCTCACTTATGAGCGGGACGGCCAGCACAGATACGCAGTATTTT
TRBV29-1	.	.	TRBJ2-1	CSVDQGGGTYNEQFF	TGCAGCGTCGATCAGGGTGGGGGTACCTACAATGAGCAGTTCTTC
TRBV7-2	.	.	TRBJ2-7	CASSLYVTVYEQYF	TGTGCCAGCAGCTTATACGTGACAGTCTACGAGCAGTACTTC
TRBV14	once	.	TRBJ2-7	CASSQDPFDKTRGSYEQYF	TGTGCCAGCAGCCAAGATCCCTTCGATAAAACCCGGGGCTCCTACGAGCAGTACTTC
TRBV7-9	.	.	TRBJ2-1	CASSLTDTSYGPLYNEQFF	TGTGCCAGCAGCTTAACGGACACATCGTATGGCCCTCTCTACAATGAGCAGTTCTTC
TRBV5-1	.	.	TRBJ2-1	CASNRFGGVFGDNEQFF	TGCGCCAGCAACCGCTTCGGCGGGGTATTCGGAGACAATGAGCAGTTCTTC
TRBV7-8	.	.	TRBJ2-2	CASSLEGVGEWSTGELFF	TGTGCCAGCAGCTTAGAGGGGGTTGGGGAATGGAGCACCGGGGAGCTGTTTTTT
TRBV27	.	TRBD1	TRBJ1-2	CASSPGQGFVGYTF	TGTGCCAGCAGTCCGGGACAGGGGTTTGTTGGCTACACCTTC
TRBV7-8	.	.	TRBJ1-2	CASSFSELTNYGYTF	TGTGCCAGCAGCTTTTCGGAGCTGACAAACTATGGCTACACCTTC
TRBV7-9	.	.	TRBJ1-1	CASSLGFRGALNTEAFF	TGTGCCAGCAGCTTAGGTTTCAGGGGCGCATTAAACACTGAAGCTTTCTTT
TRBV9	.	TRBD1	TRBJ1-2	CASSGQGSLNGYTF	TGTGCCAGCAGCGGACAGGGAAGTCTTAATGGCTACACCTTC
TRBV7-9	.	TRBD1	TRBJ2-5	CASSLFDRGGETQYF	TGTGCCAGCAGCTTATTTGACAGGGGTGGGGAGACCCAGTACTTC
TRBV7-9	.	.	TRBJ2-1	CASSTTGRGRRINEQFF	TGTGCCAGCAGCACAACAGGGAGGGGGAGGCGGATCAATGAGCAGTTCTTC
TRBV29-1	.	.	TRBJ2-6	CSVEDRGGVLTF	TGCAGCGTTGAAGACAGGGGAGGCGTCCTGACTTTC
TRBV4-2	.	.	TRBJ2-5	CASSHPSGREETQYF	TGTGCCAGCAGCCACCCCTCCGGGAGAGAAGAGACCCAGTACTTC
TRBV4-2	.	.	TRBJ1-1	CASSLIDRPEEAFF	TGTGCCAGCAGCCTAATAGACAGGCCTGAAGAAGCTTTCTTT
TRBV5-5	.	.	TRBJ2-3	CASSLGRASTDTQYF	TGTGCCAGCAGCTTGGGAAGGGCTAGCACAGATACGCAGTATTTT
TRBV27	.	.	TRBJ2-7	CASSLLSSGRGVHEQYF	TGTGCCAGCAGTTTATTATCTAGCGGCAGGGGCGTCCACGAGCAGTACTTC
TRBV15	.	.	TRBJ2-3	CATSRVSASGTDTQYF	TGTGCCACCAGCAGAGTCTCGGCGTCGGGCACAGATACGCAGTATTTT
TRBV4-3	.	.	TRBJ2-7	CASSQSTASYEQYF	TGCGCCAGCAGCCAATCGACAGCATCCTACGAGCAGTACTTC
TRBV7-2	.	TRBD2	TRBJ2-3	CASSLLAGNDPDTQYF	TGTGCCAGCAGCCTCTTAGCGGGGAACGACCCAGATACGCAGTATTTT
TRBV28	.	.	TRBJ2-5	CASRHILGRETQYF	TGTGCCAGCAGGCACATATTAGGGCGAGAGACCCAGTACTTC
TRBV5-5	.	.	TRBJ2-5	CASSPLLYQETQYF	TGTGCCAGCAGCCCACTATTGTACCAAGAGACCCAGTACTTC
TRBV19	.	.	TRBJ2-7	CASSKPGLSLSYEQYF	TGTGCCAGTAGTAAGCCGGGACTTTCCTTATCCTACGAGCAGTACTTC
TRBV2	few	.	TRBJ2-1	CASSEGHNEQFF	TGTGCCAGCAGTGAGGGTCACAATGAGCAGTTCTTC
TRBV7-9	.	TRBD2	TRBJ2-7	CASSPESGTSGADSYEQYF	TGTGCCAGCAGCCCAGAGTCCGGGACTAGCGGAGCCGACTCCTACGAGCAGTACTTC